The source of this TCR beta chain is a study of human T cells and chemical hapten exposure. The length of the CDR3 is 14 residues. In germline, CDR1 is LGHDT, CDR2 YNNKEL (reference sequence). J lost 9 bases, V lost 1 base, and 7 bases had no gene match. Concerning this clonotype: Its antigen remains unknown.

Study observations and caveats: Patch test score showed a positive correlation with PT1 expanded TCR counts.

Time point: patch test 1, 2 weeks after DPC sensitization. The treatment: therapeutic diphenylcyclopropenone sensitization with weekly scalp DPC. TCRdb called the RACE reads again in MiXCR, with one record for every CDR3 protein. The sample includes under 150,000 distinct CDR3 sequences, around 10% of them seen just once. The genes are TRBV3-1 and TRBJ2-7; 9 nucleotides match TRBD2. The origin of this receptor is a woman in her forties or fifties with alopecia areata. Some clones in this sample may be carry-over from other donors' samples. The sequenced sample was whole blood, obtained in connection with sensitization to the hapten diphenylcyclopropenone (DPC). This CDR3 reads CASSQGSGRNWQYF. CDR3 bases: TGTGCCAGCAGCCAAGGGAGCGGGAGGAACTGGCAGTACTTC.